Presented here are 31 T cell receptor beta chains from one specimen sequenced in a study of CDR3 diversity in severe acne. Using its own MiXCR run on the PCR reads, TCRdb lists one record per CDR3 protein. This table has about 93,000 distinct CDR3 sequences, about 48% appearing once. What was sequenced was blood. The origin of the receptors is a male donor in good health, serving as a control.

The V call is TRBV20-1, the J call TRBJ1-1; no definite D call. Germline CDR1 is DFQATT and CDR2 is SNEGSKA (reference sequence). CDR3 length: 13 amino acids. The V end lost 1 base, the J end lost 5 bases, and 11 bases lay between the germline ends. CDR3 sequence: CSARGVGGTEAFF. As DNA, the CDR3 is TGCAGTGCTAGAGGGGTAGGAGGGACTGAAGCTTTCTTT.

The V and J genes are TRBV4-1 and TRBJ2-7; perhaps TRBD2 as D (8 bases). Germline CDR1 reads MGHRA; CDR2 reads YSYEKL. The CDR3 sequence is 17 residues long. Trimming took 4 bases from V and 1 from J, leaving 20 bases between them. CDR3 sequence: CASSPRGGRDSSYEQYF. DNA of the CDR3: TGCGCCAGCAGCCCCCGGGGGGGACGGGACAGTTCCTACGAGCAGTACTTC.

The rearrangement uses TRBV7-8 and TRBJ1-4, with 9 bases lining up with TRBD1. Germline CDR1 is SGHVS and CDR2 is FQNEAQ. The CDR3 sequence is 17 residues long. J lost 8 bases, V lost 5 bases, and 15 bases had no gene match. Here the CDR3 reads CASSRGTGLSTREKLFF. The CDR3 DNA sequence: TGTGCCAGCAGCAGAGGGACAGGGTTGTCTACAAGGGAAAAACTGTTTTTT.

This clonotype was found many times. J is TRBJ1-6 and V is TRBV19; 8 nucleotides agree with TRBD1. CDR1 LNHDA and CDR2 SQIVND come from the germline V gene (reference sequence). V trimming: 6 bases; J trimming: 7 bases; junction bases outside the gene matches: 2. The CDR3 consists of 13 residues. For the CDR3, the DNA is TGTGCCAGTAGGGGACAGGCCAATTCACCCCTCCACTTT. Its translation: CASRGQANSPLHF.

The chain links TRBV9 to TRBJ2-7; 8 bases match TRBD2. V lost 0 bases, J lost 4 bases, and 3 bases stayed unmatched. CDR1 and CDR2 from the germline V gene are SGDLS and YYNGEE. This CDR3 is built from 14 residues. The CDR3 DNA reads TGTGCCAGCAGCGTAGAGGGCGGGGGGTACGAGCAGTACTTC. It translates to CASSVEGGGYEQYF. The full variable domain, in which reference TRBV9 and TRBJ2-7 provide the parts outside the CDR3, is DSGVTQTPKHLITATGQRVTLRCSPRSGDLSVYWYQQSLDQGLQFLIQYYNGEERAKGNILERFSAQQFPDLHSELNLSSLELGDSALYFCASSVEGGGYEQYFGPGTRLTVT.

The CDR3 coding sequence is TGTGCCAGCAGCCCTCATAATTTTGGCAGGGAGAACACTGAAGCTTTCTTT. This encodes CASSPHNFGRENTEAFF. V and J are TRBV19 and TRBJ1-1, with a possible D match to TRBD1 (5 bases). The CDR3 has 17 residues. Per the germline V gene, CDR1 is LNHDA and CDR2 is SQIVND (reference sequence). The V end was cut by 9 bases, the J end by 1 base, with 24 bases between.

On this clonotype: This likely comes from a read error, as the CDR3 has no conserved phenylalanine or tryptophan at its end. CDR3 DNA: TGTGCCAGCAGTTACTCGTCGACTAGAGGGGCTCGAGGGAGCATTCAGTACCTC. This translates into CASSYSSTRGARGSIQYL. The chain uses TRBV2 and TRBJ2-4, with TRBD2 as a possible D gene (6 bases). V was trimmed by 5 bases and J by 9 bases, leaving 29 bases between them. The CDR3 sequence is 18 residues long. Germline values: CDR1 SNHLY, CDR2 FYNNEI.

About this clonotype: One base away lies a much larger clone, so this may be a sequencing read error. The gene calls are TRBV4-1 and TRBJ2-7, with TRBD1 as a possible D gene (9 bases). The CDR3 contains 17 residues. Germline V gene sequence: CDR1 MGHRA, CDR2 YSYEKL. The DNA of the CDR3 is TGCGCCACCAGCCAACCCCGGGGGGGACAGGGCTCCTACGAGCAGTACTTC. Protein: CATSQPRGGQGSYEQYF.

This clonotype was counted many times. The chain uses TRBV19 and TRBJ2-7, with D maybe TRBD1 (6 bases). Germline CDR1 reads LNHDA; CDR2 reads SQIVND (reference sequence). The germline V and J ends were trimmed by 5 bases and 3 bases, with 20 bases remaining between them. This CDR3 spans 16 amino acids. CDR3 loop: CASSSEPGQWFYEQYF. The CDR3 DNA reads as TGTGCCAGTAGTTCTGAGCCGGGACAATGGTTCTACGAGCAGTACTTC. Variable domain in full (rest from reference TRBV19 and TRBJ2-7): DGGITQSPKYLFRKEGQNVTLSCEQNLNHDAMYWYRQDPGQGLRLIYYSQIVNDFQKGDIAEGYSVSREKKESFPLTVTSAQKNPTAFYLCASSSEPGQWFYEQYFGPGTRLTVT.

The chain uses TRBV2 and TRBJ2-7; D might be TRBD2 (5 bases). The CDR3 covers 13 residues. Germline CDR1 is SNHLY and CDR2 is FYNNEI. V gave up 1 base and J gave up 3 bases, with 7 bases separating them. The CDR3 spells CASSEESGYEQYF. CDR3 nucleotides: TGTGCCAGCAGTGAAGAGAGCGGCTACGAGCAGTACTTC.

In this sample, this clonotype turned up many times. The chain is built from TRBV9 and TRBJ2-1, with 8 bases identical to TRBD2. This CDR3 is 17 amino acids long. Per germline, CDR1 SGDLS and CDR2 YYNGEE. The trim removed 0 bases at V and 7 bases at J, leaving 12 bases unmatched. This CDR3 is CASSVATGAGVGNEQFF. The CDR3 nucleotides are TGTGCCAGCAGCGTAGCTACCGGAGCGGGAGTCGGTAATGAGCAGTTCTTC.

The CDR3 DNA follows: TGCAGCGTTAGGGGGGGGCTAACCTACAATGAGCAGTTCTTC. Its protein product is CSVRGGLTYNEQFF. The rearrangement links TRBV29-1 to TRBJ2-1, with D tentatively TRBD2 (7 bases). The ends were cut back, 5 bases at V and 2 bases at J, with 13 bases in the middle. CDR3 size: 14 residues. Germline-derived CDR1 and CDR2 are SQVTM and ANQGSEA.

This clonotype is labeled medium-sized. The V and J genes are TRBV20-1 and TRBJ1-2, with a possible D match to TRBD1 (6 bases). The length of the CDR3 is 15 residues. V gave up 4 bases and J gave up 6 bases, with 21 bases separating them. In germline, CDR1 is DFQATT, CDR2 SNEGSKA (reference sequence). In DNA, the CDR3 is TGCAGTGCTATTCACGTCGGGGGGGCGCTTCATGGCTACACCTTC. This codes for CSAIHVGGALHGYTF.

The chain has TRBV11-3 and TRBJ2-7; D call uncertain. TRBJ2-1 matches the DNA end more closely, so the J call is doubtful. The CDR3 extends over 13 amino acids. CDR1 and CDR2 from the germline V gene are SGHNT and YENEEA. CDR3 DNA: TGTGCCAGCAGCTCCACCCCTAGCAATGAGCAGTTCTTC. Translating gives CASSSTPSNEQFF.

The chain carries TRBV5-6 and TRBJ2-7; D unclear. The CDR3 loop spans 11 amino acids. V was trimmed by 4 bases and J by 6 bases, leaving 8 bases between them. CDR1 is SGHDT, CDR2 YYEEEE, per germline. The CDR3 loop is CASSLSREQYF. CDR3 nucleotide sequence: TGTGCCAGCAGCCTCTCACGCGAGCAGTACTTC.

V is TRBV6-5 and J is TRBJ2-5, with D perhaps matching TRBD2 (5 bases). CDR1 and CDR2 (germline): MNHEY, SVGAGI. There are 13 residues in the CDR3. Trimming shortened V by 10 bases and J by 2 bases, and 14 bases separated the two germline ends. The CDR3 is CATRRGIQETQYF. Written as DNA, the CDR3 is TGTGCCACCCGAAGAGGGATACAAGAGACCCAGTACTTC.

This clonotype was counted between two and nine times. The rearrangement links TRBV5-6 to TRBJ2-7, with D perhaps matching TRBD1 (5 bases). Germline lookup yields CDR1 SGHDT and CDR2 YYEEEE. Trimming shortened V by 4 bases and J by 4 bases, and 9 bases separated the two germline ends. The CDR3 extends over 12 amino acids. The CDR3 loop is CASSKDTYEQYF. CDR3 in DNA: TGTGCCAGCAGCAAGGACACTTACGAGCAGTACTTC.

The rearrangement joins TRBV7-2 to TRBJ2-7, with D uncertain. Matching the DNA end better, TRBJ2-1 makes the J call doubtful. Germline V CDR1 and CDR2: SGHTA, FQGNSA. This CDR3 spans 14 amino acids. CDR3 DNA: TGTGCCAGCAGCTTAGTGAAGGACTACAATGAGCAGTTCTTC. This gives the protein CASSLVKDYNEQFF.

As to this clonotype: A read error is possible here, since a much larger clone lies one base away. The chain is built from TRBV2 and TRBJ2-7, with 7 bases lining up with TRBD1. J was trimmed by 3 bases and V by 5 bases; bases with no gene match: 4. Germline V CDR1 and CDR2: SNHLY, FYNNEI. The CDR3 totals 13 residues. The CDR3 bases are TGTGCCAGCAGTCGACAGGGTGACTACGAGCAGTACTTC. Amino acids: CASSRQGDYEQYF.

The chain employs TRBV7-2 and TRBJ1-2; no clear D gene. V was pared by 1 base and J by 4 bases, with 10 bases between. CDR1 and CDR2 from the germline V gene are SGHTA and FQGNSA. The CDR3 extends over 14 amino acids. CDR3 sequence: CASSLVGGTYGYTF. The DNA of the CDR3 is TGTGCCAGCAGCTTAGTGGGTGGAACCTATGGCTACACCTTC.

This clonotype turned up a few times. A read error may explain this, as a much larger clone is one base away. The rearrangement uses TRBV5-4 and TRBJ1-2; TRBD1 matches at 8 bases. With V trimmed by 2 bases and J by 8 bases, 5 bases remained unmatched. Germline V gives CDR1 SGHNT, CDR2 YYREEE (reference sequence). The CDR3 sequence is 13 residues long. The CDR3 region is CASSLETGEGYTF. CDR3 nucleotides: TGTGCCAGCAGCTTAGAGACAGGGGAGGGCTACACCTTC.

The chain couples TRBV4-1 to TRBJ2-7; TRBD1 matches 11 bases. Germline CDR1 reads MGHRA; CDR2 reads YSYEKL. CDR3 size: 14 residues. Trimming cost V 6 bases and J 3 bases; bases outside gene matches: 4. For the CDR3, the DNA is TGCGCCAGCAGGACCGGGACAGGGGGCTACGAGCAGTACTTC. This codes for CASRTGTGGYEQYF.

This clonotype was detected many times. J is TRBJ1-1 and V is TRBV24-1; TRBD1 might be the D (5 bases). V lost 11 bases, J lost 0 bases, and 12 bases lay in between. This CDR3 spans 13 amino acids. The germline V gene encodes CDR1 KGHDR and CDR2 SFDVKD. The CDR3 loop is CAIQRGLNTEAFF. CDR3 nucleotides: TGTGCCATCCAGCGGGGCCTGAACACTGAAGCTTTCTTT.

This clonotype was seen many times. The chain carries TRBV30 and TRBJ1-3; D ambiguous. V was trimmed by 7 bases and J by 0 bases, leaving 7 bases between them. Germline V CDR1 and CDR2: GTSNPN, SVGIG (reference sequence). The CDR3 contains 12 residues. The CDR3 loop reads CALDSSGNTIYF. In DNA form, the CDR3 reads TGTGCCTTAGATAGCTCTGGAAACACCATATATTTT.

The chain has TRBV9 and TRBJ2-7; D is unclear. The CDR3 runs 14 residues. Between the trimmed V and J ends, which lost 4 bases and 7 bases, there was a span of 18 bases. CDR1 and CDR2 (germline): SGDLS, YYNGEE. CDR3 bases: TGTGCCAGCAGCTTAAGTCCGTGGTCCGGGGAGCAGTACTTC. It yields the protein CASSLSPWSGEQYF.

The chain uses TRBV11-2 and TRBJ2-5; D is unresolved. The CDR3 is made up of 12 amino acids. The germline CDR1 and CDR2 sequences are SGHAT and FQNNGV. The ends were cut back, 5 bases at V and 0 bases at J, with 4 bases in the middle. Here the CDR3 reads CASSRDQETQYF. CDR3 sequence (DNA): TGTGCCAGCAGCCGTGACCAAGAGACCCAGTACTTC.

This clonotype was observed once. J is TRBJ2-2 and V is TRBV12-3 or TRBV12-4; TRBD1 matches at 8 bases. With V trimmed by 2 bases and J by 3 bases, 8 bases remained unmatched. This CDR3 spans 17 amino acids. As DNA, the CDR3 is TGTGCCAGCAGTTTATGGTCCGGACAGGGCTACACCGGGGAGCTGTTTTTT. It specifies CASSLWSGQGYTGELFF.

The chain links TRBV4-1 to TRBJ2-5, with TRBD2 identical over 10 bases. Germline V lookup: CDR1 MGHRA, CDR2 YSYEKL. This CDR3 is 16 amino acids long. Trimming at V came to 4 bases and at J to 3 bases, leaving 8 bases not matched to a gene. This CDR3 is CASSRLAGDGEETQYF. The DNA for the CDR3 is TGCGCCAGCAGCCGCCTAGCGGGGGACGGAGAAGAGACCCAGTACTTC.

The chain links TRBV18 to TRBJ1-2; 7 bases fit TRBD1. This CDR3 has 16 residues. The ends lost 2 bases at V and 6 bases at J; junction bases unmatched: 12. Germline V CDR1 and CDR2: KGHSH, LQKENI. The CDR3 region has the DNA TGTGCCAGCTCACCAGGGACAGCCCCACTTGAAAATGGCTACACCTTC. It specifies CASSPGTAPLENGYTF.

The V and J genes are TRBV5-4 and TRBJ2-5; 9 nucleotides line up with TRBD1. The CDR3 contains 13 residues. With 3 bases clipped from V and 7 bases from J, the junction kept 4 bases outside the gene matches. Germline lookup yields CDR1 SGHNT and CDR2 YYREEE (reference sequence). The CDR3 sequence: CASSSGQGGTQYF. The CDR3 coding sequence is TGTGCCAGCAGCTCGGGACAGGGAGGGACCCAGTACTTC.

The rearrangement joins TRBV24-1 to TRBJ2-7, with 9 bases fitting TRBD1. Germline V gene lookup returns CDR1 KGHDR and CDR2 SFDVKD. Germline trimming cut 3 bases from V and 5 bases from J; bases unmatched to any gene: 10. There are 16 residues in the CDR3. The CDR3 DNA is TGTGCCACCAGTGATCAGAAGGGGACAGGGTTCAACGAGCAGTACTTC. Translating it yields CATSDQKGTGFNEQYF.